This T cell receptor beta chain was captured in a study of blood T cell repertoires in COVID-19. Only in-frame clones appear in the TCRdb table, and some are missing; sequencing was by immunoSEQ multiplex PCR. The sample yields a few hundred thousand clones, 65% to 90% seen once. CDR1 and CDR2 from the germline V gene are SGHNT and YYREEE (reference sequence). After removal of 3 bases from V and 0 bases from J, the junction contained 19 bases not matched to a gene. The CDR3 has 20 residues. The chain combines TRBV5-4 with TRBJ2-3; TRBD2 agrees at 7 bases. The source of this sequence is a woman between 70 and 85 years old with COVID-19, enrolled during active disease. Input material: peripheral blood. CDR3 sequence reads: CASSSPSGKVLTASTDTQYF. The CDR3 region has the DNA TGTGCCAGCAGCTCCCCTAGCGGAAAGGTTCTTACCGCTAGCACAGATACGCAGTATTTT.